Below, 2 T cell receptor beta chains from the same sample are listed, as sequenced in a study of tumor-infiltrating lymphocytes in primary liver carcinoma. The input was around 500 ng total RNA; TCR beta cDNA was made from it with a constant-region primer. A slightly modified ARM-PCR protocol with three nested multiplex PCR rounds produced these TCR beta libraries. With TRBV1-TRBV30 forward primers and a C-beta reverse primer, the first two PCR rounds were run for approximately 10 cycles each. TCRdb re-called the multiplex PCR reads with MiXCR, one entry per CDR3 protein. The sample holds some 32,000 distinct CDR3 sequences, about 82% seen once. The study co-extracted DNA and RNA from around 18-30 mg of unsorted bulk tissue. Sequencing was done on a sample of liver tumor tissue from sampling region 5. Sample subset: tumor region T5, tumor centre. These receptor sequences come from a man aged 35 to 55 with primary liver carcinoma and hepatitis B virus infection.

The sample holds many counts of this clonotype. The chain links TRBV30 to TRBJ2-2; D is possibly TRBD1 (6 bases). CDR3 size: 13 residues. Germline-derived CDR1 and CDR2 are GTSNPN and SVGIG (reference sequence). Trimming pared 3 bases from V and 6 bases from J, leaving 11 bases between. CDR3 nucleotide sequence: TGTGCCTGGAGGATCACAGGGTCCGGGGAGCTGTTTTTT. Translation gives CAWRITGSGELFF.

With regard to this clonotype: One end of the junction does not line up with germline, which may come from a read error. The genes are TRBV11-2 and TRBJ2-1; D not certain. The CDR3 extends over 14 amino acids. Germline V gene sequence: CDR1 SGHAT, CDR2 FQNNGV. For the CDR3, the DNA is TGTGCCAGCAGTTTATACCGCCTGGTTAGTGAGCAGTCCTTC. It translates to CASSLYRLVSEQSF.